The rows below give T cell receptor beta chains drawn from one sample of a study of T-cell memory formation after mild COVID-19. TCRdb redid the calling of the 5' RACE reads with MiXCR, one entry per CDR3 protein. The top ten hold 12% of the sample, which has approximately 490,000 distinct CDR3 sequences, about a fifth seen once. The sequenced material came from PBMCs or a T cell subset sorted from them (not recorded which). The source is an adult woman who had mild COVID-19 (a few samples of this study predate the infection). Cell type and time point are not known. The CDR3 runs from the conserved cysteine through the conserved F or W. A D gene is named only where the DNA matches it firmly. Rows may omit the clone size; those that give it use once, few, many or a size class.

CDR3nt	CDR3aa	d_gene	j_gene	v_gene	abundance
TGTGCCAGCAGTTTACTAGCGGGGGTTGACTCTGGGGCCAACGTCCTGACTTTC	CASSLLAGVDSGANVLTF	TRBD2	TRBJ2-6	TRBV12-3/TRBV12-4	few
TGTGCCAGCAGCCCGGCCGGGACAGGGGGAGATACGCAGTATTTT	CASSPAGTGGDTQYF	TRBD1	TRBJ2-3	TRBV11-1	once
TGTGCCAGCAGCCCCCCCCCGGGACTAGCGGGGGGCTACAATGAGCAGTTCTTC	CASSPPPGLAGGYNEQFF	TRBD2	TRBJ2-1	TRBV3-1	-
TGTGCCAGCAGCCCTGTGGTAGCGGACTACAATGAGCAGTTCTTC	CASSPVVADYNEQFF	-	TRBJ2-1	TRBV7-6	-
TGTGCCAGCAGTTCCAGAGACCAGGGGATGGAGACCCAGTACTTC	CASSSRDQGMETQYF	-	TRBJ2-5	TRBV12-3/TRBV12-4	-
TGTGCCAGCAGCTATCCCGGGACAGACAATGAGCAGTTCTTC	CASSYPGTDNEQFF	TRBD1	TRBJ2-1	TRBV5-6	-
TGCGCCAGCAGCCTCGGGACAGACACTGAAGCTTTCTTT	CASSLGTDTEAFF	TRBD1	TRBJ1-1	TRBV6-5	many
TGCGCCAGCAGCTCGGGACTAGCGGGGGACAACGGAAGGGAGACCCAGTACTTC	CASSSGLAGDNGRETQYF	TRBD2	TRBJ2-5	TRBV5-1	few
TGTGCCAGCAGTTTACTCGTATCTAGCACAGATACGCAGTATTTT	CASSLLVSSTDTQYF	-	TRBJ2-3	TRBV12-3/TRBV12-4	-
TGTGCCAGCAGCAAATGGGGACTGGAAATCGGTGAGCAGTTCTTC	CASSKWGLEIGEQFF	-	TRBJ2-1	TRBV21-1	-
TGTGCCAGCAGCTTAGGGGTTCAGCCCCAGCATTTT	CASSLGVQPQHF	-	TRBJ1-5	TRBV7-9	-
TGTGCCAGTTGTATGTCGGGAGGTTATGAGCAGTTCTTC	CASCMSGGYEQFF	TRBD2	TRBJ2-1	TRBV19	few
TGTGCCAGCAGTGTAGAGGGACAGTATAATTCACCCCTCCACTTT	CASSVEGQYNSPLHF	TRBD1	TRBJ1-6	TRBV6-1	-
TGTGCCAGCAGCCGGTGGATCCAGGAAGGGGAGCTGTTTTTT	CASSRWIQEGELFF	-	TRBJ2-2	TRBV7-8	-
TGCGCCAGCAGCAAGCAAGGGGGAGTGGAGACCCAGTACTTC	CASSKQGGVETQYF	-	TRBJ2-5	TRBV5-1	many
TGTGCCAGCAGCTTAGGGGGCGCAAACTATGGCTACACCTTC	CASSLGGANYGYTF	TRBD1	TRBJ1-2	TRBV5-5	-
TGTGCCACCAGTAGCCGGGATACGCAGTATTTT	CATSSRDTQYF	-	TRBJ2-3	TRBV15	few
TGTGCCAGCAGCCCCAAGGATTGGGACGAGCGGCGCACAGATACGCAGTATTTT	CASSPKDWDERRTDTQYF	-	TRBJ2-3	TRBV12-3/TRBV12-4	-
TGCGCCAGCAGCTTGGTAGGGGATAGGAACACTGAAGCTTTCTTT	CASSLVGDRNTEAFF	-	TRBJ1-1	TRBV5-1	-
TGCGCCAGCAGCCAAGAGGACGGCTCCTACGAGCAGTACTTC	CASSQEDGSYEQYF	-	TRBJ2-7	TRBV4-1	-
TGTGCCATCAGTGAAGGACTAGCGGTTAGCACAGATACGCAGTATTTT	CAISEGLAVSTDTQYF	TRBD2	TRBJ2-3	TRBV10-3	-
TGCGCCAGCAGCCAACAGGGACAGCGTTACGGCTACACCTTC	CASSQQGQRYGYTF	TRBD1	TRBJ1-2	TRBV4-1	-
TGTGCCAGCAGCGGCACCCCCCGGGGGGGGAACTCACCCCTCCACTTT	CASSGTPRGGNSPLHF	-	TRBJ1-6	TRBV9	-
TGTGCCAGCAGTTACGTCGGGTCTAGTAACTATGGCTACACCTTC	CASSYVGSSNYGYTF	-	TRBJ1-2	TRBV6-2/TRBV6-3	few
TGTGCCACCAGTGATTCCAGTGGAGACGAGACCCAGTACTTC	CATSDSSGDETQYF	-	TRBJ2-5	TRBV24-1	few
TGTGCCAGCAGCTCAGGTTGGGGGATTGAAGCTTTCTTT	CASSSGWGIEAFF	-	TRBJ1-1	TRBV7-2	few
TGTGCCATCAGTCCGAGCGGGAGGGCCTCAAATGAGCAGTTCTTC	CAISPSGRASNEQFF	TRBD2	TRBJ2-1	TRBV10-3	few
TGTGCCAGCAGTTACTCTATGATGGGAGAGACCCAGTACTTC	CASSYSMMGETQYF	-	TRBJ2-5	TRBV6-5	-
TGTGCCAGCAGCTTAGTTTCAGGGGGCGCAGGCGGGGAGCTGTTTTTT	CASSLVSGGAGGELFF	TRBD1	TRBJ2-2	TRBV7-6	-
TGTGCCAGCAGTACACCGCCCAGGAATCAGCCCCAGCATTTT	CASSTPPRNQPQHF	-	TRBJ1-5	TRBV12-3/TRBV12-4	few
TGTGCCAGCAGCTTCCGGGACCGAAACCTCAATGAGCAGTTCTTC	CASSFRDRNLNEQFF	-	TRBJ2-1	TRBV7-9	-
TGTGCCAGTAGTATAGCGGGAGGGCCGTCAGATACGCAGTATTTT	CASSIAGGPSDTQYF	TRBD2	TRBJ2-3	TRBV19	-
TGTGCCAGCAGCCAAACGGACGGCTACGAGCAGTACTTC	CASSQTDGYEQYF	-	TRBJ2-7	TRBV3-1	-
TGTGCCAGCAGTTACTCATCCGGATCGCAGTTCTTC	CASSYSSGSQFF	-	TRBJ2-1	TRBV6-5	-
TGTGCCAGCAGTTTTGGGCAGGGGAACCCAACTAATGAAAAACTGTTTTTT	CASSFGQGNPTNEKLFF	-	TRBJ1-4	TRBV12-3/TRBV12-4	once
TGTGCCAGCGGTTCCCATGGGGGCCTACCGGGGGATACGCAGTATTTT	CASGSHGGLPGDTQYF	-	TRBJ2-3	TRBV9	-
TGTGCCAGCAGCTTATGGGGGGGGACTAATGAAAAACTGTTTTTT	CASSLWGGTNEKLFF	-	TRBJ1-4	TRBV7-8	-
TGTGCCAGCACCGAAGGAGGGACTAGCGGGGGGGTCCAAGAGACCCAGTACTTC	CASTEGGTSGGVQETQYF	TRBD2	TRBJ2-5	TRBV25-1	few
TGTGCCAGCAGTTCCACCCGAGGTAGCGGGACTCGAAATGAGCAGTTCTTC	CASSSTRGSGTRNEQFF	TRBD2	TRBJ2-1	TRBV12-3/TRBV12-4	-
TGTGCCAGCAGCTTAGCGGGAGGACAAAGAAAGACCCAGTACTTC	CASSLAGGQRKTQYF	-	TRBJ2-5	TRBV7-6	few
TGTGCTAGTGGCCCTGACTCCAATGAGCAGTTCTTC	CASGPDSNEQFF	-	TRBJ2-1	TRBV12-5	-
TGTGCCAGCAGTTCCAGCCTGGGGTTTGAGCAGTTCTTC	CASSSSLGFEQFF	-	TRBJ2-1	TRBV6-5	many
TGTGCCAGCAGTTTGACAGGCGGGACAGGGTCCTACGAGCAGTACTTC	CASSLTGGTGSYEQYF	TRBD1	TRBJ2-7	TRBV6-6	-
TGTGCCAGCAGCATGTCTGGTGAAGCTTTCTTT	CASSMSGEAFF	-	TRBJ1-1	TRBV7-9	-
TGTGCCATCGGGGGACTAGCAAATGAGCAGTTCTTC	CAIGGLANEQFF	TRBD2	TRBJ2-1	TRBV10-3	few
TGCGCCAGCAGCGACGGGGGGACCTACGAACAGTACTTC	CASSDGGTYEQYF	TRBD2	TRBJ2-7	TRBV5-1	many
TGTGCCAGCAGCTCTAGACAGGAGCCCGGGTACCAAGAGACCCAGTACTTC	CASSSRQEPGYQETQYF	-	TRBJ2-5	TRBV7-8	few
TGTGCCTGGCAACCGGCGGCTAGCGGCTACAATGAGCAGTTCTTC	CAWQPAASGYNEQFF	TRBD2	TRBJ2-1	TRBV30	-
TGTGCCAGCAGCTTGCCAGGGGGCCCCAACACTGAAGCTTTCTTT	CASSLPGGPNTEAFF	TRBD1	TRBJ1-1	TRBV5-6	few
TGTGCCACCAGCGGACAGAGGAACACTGAAGCTTTCTTT	CATSGQRNTEAFF	-	TRBJ1-1	TRBV24-1	few
TGTGCCAGCAGCCGTGAGCCTAAGACCGGGGAGCTGTTTTTT	CASSREPKTGELFF	-	TRBJ2-2	TRBV6-5	-
TGTGCCAGCAGCCGCCACGGCGCCAAAAACATTCAGTACTTC	CASSRHGAKNIQYF	-	TRBJ2-4	TRBV2	few
TGTGCCAGCAGCTCGCCTACACAGGGAATCACTGAAGCTTTCTTT	CASSSPTQGITEAFF	-	TRBJ1-1	TRBV5-4	-
TGTGCCAGTAATTTCGGGGGTCTGAGAAGTGAAGCTTTCTTT	CASNFGGLRSEAFF	-	TRBJ1-1	TRBV19	-
TGTGCCAGCAGTAGCCGGGCGGACACTGAAGCTTTCTTT	CASSSRADTEAFF	-	TRBJ1-1	TRBV6-1	-
TGCGCCAGCAGTCAATCAGCGGGGCCTATGAGGTTCTTC	CASSQSAGPMRFF	TRBD2	TRBJ2-1	TRBV23-1	many
TGTGCCAGCAGTTCTCCTTACCCGGGAGGGGCCTCCTCGGTTGAAGCTTTCTTT	CASSSPYPGGASSVEAFF	-	TRBJ1-1	TRBV12-3/TRBV12-4	-
TGTGCCAGCAGCGCGGCCCAGGGGCTTGCGACCCAGTACTTC	CASSAAQGLATQYF	-	TRBJ2-5	TRBV11-1	-
TGTGCCAGCAGCTTAGCTGCTAGCGGGACGCCCTACGAGCAGTACTTC	CASSLAASGTPYEQYF	TRBD2	TRBJ2-7	TRBV7-8	-
TGCGCCAGCAGCCACGAAGGGGGCTACAATGAGCAGTTCTTC	CASSHEGGYNEQFF	-	TRBJ2-1	TRBV4-3	-